This T cell receptor (beta chain) was captured in a study of blood T cell repertoires in COVID-19. Study as a whole: Samples taken during acute and convalescent COVID-19 were collected in the United States, Italy and Spain. PBMCs, B-cell-depleted T cells, or T cells were the source of the cDNA or gDNA that made up the material.

The CDR3 contains 15 residues. V was trimmed by 4 bases and J by 4 bases, leaving 14 bases between them. The germline gives CDR1 MDHEN, CDR2 SYDVKM. In the original workflow: Estimation of nucleated cell counts relied on the amplification of reference gene primers. TCRdb keeps only in-frame clones here, not all; method: immunoSEQ multiplex PCR. V, J and clone size are those of that table, while D and trimming were read from the DNA. The table shows 85,000 to 110,000 clones, with around nine tenths occurring only once. The TCR comes from a woman of 80 years or more in a cohort sampled during active COVID-19. This chain links TRBV28 with TRBJ1-3; the D gene is possibly TRBD1 (5 bases). The specimen sequenced was peripheral blood. This CDR3 reads CASSSRQGRGNTIYF. The CDR3 DNA sequence: TGTGCCAGCAGTTCACGGCAGGGTAGGGGAAACACCATATATTTT.